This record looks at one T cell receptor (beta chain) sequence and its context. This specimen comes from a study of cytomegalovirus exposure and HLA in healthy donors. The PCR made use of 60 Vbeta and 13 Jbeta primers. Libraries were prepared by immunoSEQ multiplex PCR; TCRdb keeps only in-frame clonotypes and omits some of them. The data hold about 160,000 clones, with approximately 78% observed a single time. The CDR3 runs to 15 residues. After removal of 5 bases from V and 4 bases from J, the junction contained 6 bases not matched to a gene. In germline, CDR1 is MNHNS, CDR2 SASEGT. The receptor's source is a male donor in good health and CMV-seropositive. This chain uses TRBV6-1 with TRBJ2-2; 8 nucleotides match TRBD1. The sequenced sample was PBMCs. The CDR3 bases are TGTGCCAGCAGTCCTTGGACAGGGTCCACCGGGGAGCTGTTTTTT. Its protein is CASSPWTGSTGELFF.